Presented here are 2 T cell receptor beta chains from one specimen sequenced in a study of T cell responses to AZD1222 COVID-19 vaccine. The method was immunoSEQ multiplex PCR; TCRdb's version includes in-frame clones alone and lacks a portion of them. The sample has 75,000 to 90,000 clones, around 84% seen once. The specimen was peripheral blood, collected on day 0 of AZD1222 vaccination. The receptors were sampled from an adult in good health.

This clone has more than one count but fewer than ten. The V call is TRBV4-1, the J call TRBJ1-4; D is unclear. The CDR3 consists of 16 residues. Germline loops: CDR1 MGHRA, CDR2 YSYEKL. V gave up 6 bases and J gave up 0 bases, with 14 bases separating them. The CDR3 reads CASSWRWGATNEKLFF. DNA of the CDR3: TGCGCCAGCAGTTGGCGGTGGGGTGCAACTAATGAAAAACTGTTTTTT.

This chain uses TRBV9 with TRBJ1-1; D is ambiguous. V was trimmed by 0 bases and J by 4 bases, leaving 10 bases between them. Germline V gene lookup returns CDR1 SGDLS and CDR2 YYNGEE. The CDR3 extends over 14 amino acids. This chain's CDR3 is CASSVARAGTEAFF. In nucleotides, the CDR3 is TGTGCCAGCAGCGTAGCTAGGGCAGGCACTGAAGCTTTCTTT.